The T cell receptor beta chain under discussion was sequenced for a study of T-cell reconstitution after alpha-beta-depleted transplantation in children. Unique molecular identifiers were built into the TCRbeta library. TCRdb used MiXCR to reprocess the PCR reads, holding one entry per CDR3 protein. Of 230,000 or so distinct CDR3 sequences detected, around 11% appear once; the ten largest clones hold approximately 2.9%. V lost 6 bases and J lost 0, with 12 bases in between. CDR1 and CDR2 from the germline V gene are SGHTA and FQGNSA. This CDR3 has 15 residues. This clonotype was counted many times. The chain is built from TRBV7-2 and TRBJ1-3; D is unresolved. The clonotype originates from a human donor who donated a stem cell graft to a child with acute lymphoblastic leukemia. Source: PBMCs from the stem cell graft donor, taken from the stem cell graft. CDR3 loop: CASRPDSNSGNTIYF. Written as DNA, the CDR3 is TGTGCCAGCAGACCCGACTCGAACTCTGGAAACACCATATATTTT.